This entry lists 3 T cell receptor beta chains sequenced from one sample in a study of Graves' ophthalmopathy and Graves' hyperthyroidism. The authors amplified TCR beta CDR3 regions from RNA transcripts. Scientists carried out first-round RT-PCR using HTBI primers and then a second-round multiplex PCR. TCRdb recomputed calls from the multiplex PCR reads with MiXCR, one row per CDR3 protein. The sample lists under 350,000 distinct CDR3 sequences; roughly 16% were seen once. Material: peripheral blood. These TCRs come from an adult man with Graves' ophthalmopathy.

There are many counts of this clonotype. The chain is built from TRBV10-3 and TRBJ2-7, with 7 bases that match TRBD2. The V and J ends lost 8 bases and 2 bases, in that order; junction bases with no gene match: 6. The germline CDR1 and CDR2 sequences are ENHRY and SYGVKD. The length of the CDR3 is 13 residues. The CDR3 protein is CAIGPSGPYEQYF. As DNA, the CDR3 is TGTGCCATCGGCCCTAGCGGCCCCTACGAGCAGTACTTC.

This clonotype appeared a single time. The V call is TRBV28, the J call TRBJ1-2; D gene unclear. CDR3 size: 13 residues. The germline V gene has CDR1 MDHEN and CDR2 SYDVKM. The V and J ends lost 3 bases and 4 bases respectively, with 9 bases between them. The CDR3 coding sequence is TGTGCCAGCAGTTTTAGGTCGGTCTATGGCTACACCTTC. Translation gives CASSFRSVYGYTF.

A word on this clonotype: A much larger clone sits a single nucleotide away, making a read error possible. The final CDR3 position lacks the conserved phenylalanine or tryptophan, pointing to a likely read error. V gene TRBV19 combines with J gene TRBJ1-2, with 8 bases that match TRBD1. Trimming took 3 bases from V and 6 from J; bases not matched to a gene: 12. The CDR3 loop spans 16 amino acids. CDR1 and CDR2 (germline): LNHDA, SQIVND (reference sequence). Here the CDR3 DNA reads TGTGCCAGTAGTATTGGGTCCCAGGGGGCGCCGGATGGCTACACCCTC. Its translation: CASSIGSQGAPDGYTL.